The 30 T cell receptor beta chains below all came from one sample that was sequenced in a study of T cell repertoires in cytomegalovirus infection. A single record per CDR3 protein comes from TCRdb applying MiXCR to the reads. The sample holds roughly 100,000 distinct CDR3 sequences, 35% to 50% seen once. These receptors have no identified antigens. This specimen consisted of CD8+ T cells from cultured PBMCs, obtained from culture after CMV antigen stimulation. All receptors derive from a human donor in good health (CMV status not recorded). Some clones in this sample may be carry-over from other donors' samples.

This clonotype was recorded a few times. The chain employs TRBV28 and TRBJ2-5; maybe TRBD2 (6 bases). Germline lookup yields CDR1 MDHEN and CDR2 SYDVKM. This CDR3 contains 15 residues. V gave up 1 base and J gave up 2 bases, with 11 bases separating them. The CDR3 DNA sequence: TGTGCCAGCAGTTTATCAGGCGGGGAACAAGAGACCCAGTACTTC. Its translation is CASSLSGGEQETQYF.

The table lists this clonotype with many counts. In DNA form, the CDR3 reads TGTGCCAGCAGGAGTACAGGGCCCGACGACGAGCAGTACTTC. Translation gives CASRSTGPDDEQYF. The chain links TRBV7-9 to TRBJ2-7, with D maybe TRBD1 (6 bases). The germline V gene has CDR1 SEHNR and CDR2 FQNEAQ (reference sequence). CDR3 size: 14 residues. V lost 6 bases to trimming and J lost 5 bases, with 17 bases between them.

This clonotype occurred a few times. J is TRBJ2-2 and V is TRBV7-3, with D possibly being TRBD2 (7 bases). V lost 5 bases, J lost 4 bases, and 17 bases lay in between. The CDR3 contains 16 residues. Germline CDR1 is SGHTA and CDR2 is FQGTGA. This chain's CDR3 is CASSAPGGHRTGELFF. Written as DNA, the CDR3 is TGTGCCAGCAGCGCGCCGGGGGGACACCGCACCGGGGAGCTGTTTTTT. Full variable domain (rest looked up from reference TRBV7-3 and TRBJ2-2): GAGVSQTPSNKVTEKGKYVELRCDPISGHTALYWYRQSLGQGPEFLIYFQGTGAADDSGLPNDRFFAVRPEGSVSTLKIQRTERGDSAVYLCASSAPGGHRTGELFFGEGSRLTVL.

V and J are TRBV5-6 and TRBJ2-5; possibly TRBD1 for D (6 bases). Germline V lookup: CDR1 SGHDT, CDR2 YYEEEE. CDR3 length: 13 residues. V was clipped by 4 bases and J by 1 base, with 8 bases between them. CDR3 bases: TGTGCCAGCAGCGTGGACAGCCAAGAGACCCAGTACTTC. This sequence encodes CASSVDSQETQYF.

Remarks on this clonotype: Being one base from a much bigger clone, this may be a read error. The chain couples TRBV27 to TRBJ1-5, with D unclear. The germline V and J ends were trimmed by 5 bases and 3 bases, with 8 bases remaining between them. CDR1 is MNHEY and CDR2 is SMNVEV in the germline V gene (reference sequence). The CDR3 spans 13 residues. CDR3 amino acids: CASSQTDNQPQHF. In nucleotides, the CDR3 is TGTGCCAGCAGTCAGACCGACAATCAGCCCCAGCATTTT.

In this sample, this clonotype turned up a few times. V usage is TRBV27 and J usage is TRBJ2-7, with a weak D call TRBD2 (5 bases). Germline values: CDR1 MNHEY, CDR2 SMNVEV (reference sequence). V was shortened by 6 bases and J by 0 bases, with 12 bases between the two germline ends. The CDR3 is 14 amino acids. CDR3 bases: TGTGCCAGCAGCCAGAGGACTCTCTCCTACGAGCAGTACTTC. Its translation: CASSQRTLSYEQYF.

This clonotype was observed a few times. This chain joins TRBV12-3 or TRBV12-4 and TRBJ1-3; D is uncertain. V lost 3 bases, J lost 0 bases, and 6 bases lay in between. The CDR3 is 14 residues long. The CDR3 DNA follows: TGTGCCAGCAGTTTCTGGATCTCTGGAAACACCATATATTTT. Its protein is CASSFWISGNTIYF.

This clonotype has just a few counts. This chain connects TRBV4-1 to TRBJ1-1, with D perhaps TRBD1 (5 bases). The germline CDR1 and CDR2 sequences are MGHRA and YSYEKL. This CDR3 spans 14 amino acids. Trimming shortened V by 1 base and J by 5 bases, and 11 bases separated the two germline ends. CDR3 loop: CASSQGPEGTEAFF. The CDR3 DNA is TGCGCCAGCAGCCAAGGCCCGGAGGGGACTGAAGCTTTCTTT.

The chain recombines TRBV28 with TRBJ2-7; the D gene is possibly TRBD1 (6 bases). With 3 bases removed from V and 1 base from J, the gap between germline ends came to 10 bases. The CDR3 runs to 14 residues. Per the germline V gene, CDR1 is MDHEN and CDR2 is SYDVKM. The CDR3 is CASSFQGSSYEQYF. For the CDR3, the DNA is TGTGCCAGCAGTTTCCAGGGGTCGTCCTACGAGCAGTACTTC.

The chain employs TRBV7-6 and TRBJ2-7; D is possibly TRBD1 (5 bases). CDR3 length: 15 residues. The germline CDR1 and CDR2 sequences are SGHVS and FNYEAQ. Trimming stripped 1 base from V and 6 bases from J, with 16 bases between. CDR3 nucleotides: TGTGCCAGCAGCTTAGGTCAGGGTTTTGTAGGCGAGCAGTACTTC. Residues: CASSLGQGFVGEQYF.

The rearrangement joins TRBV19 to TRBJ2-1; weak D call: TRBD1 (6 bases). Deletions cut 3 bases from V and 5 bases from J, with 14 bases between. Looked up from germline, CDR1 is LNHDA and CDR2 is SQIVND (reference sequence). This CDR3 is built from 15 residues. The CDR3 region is CASSIGLRGHNEQFF. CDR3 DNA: TGTGCCAGTAGTATTGGGCTCAGGGGCCACAATGAGCAGTTCTTC. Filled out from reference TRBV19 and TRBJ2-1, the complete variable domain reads DGGITQSPKYLFRKEGQNVTLSCEQNLNHDAMYWYRQDPGQGLRLIYYSQIVNDFQKGDIAEGYSVSREKKESFPLTVTSAQKNPTAFYLCASSIGLRGHNEQFFGPGTRLTVL.

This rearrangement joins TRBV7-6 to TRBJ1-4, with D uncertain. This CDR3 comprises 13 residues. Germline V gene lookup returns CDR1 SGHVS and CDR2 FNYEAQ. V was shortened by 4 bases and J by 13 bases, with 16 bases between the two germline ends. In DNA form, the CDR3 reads TGTGCCAGCAGCTCCTACTTGGGCAGTCCACTGTTTTTT. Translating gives CASSSYLGSPLFF.

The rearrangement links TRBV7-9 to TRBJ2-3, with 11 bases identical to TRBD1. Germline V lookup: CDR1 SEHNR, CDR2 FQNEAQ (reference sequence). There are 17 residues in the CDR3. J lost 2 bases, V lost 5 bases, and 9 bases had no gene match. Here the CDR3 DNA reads TGTGCCAGCAGCCCCGGGACAGGGGGATGGGACACAGATACGCAGTATTTT. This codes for CASSPGTGGWDTDTQYF.

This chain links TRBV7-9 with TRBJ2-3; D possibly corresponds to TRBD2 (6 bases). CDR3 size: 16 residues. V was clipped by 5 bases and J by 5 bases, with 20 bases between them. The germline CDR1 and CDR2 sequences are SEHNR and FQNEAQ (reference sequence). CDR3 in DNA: TGTGCCAGCAGCCTACCCAGCGGGTGGGCGTTAGATACGCAGTATTTT. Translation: CASSLPSGWALDTQYF.

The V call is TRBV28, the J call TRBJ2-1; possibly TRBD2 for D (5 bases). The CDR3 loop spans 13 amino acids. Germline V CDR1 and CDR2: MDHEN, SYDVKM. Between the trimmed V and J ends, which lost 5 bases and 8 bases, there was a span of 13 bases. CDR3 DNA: TGTGCCAGCAGTACCGATGTGGGAGATGAGCAGTTCTTC. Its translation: CASSTDVGDEQFF.

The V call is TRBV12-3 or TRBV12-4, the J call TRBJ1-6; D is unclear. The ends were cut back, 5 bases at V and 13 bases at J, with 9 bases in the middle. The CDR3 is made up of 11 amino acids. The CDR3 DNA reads TGTGCCAGCAGTCCCGGGGTCCCCCTCCACTTT. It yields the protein CASSPGVPLHF.

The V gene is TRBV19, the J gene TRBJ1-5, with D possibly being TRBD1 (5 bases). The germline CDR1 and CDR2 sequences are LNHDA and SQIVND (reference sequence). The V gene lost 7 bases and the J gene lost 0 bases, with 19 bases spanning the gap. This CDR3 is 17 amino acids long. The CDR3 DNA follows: TGTGCCAGTACCATCCCAGGGAGGGCGGATAGCAATCAGCCCCAGCATTTT. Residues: CASTIPGRADSNQPQHF.

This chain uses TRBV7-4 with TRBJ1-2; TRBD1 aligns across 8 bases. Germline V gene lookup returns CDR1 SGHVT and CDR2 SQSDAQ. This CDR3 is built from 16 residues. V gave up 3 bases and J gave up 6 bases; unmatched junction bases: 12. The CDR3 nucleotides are TGTGCCAGCAGCTTTCTTGACTCCCAGGGGGCTAATGGCTACACCTTC. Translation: CASSFLDSQGANGYTF.

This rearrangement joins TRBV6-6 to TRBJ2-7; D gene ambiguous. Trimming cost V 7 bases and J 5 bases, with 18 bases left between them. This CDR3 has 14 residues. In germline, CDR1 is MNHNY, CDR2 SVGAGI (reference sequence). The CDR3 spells CASTPQSLVDEQYF. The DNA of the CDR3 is TGTGCCAGCACCCCTCAGTCGCTGGTAGACGAGCAGTACTTC.

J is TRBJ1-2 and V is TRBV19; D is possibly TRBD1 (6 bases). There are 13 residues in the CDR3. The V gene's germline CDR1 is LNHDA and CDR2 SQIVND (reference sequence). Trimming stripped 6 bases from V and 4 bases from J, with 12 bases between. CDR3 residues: CASSRGAGYGYTF. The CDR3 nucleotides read TGTGCCAGTAGCAGGGGCGCAGGCTATGGCTACACCTTC.

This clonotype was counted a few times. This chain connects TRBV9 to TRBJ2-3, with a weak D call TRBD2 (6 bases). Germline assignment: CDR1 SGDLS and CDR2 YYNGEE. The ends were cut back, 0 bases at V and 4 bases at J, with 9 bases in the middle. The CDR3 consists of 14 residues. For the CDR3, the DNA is TGTGCCAGCAGCGTAGTTTGGGGGGCAGATACGCAGTATTTT. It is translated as CASSVVWGADTQYF.

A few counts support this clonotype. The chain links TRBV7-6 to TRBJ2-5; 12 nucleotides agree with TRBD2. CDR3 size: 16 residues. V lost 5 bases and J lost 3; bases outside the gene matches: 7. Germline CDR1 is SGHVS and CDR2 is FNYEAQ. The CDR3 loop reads CASSQTSGGLKETQYF. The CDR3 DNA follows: TGTGCCAGCAGCCAGACTAGCGGGGGACTGAAAGAGACCCAGTACTTC.

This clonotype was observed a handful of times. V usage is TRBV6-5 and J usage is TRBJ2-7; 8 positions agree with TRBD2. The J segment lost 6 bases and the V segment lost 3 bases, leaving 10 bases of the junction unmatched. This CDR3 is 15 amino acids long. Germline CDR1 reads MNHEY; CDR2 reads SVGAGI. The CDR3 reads CASSYRGGAPLEQYF. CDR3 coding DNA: TGTGCCAGCAGTTATCGGGGGGGGGCACCGCTCGAGCAGTACTTC.

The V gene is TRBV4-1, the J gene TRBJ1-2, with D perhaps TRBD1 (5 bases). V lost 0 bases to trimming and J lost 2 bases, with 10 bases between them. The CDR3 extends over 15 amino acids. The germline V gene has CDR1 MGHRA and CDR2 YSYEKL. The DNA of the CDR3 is TGCGCCAGCAGCCAAGAGAGGACACCGAACTATGGCTACACCTTC. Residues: CASSQERTPNYGYTF.

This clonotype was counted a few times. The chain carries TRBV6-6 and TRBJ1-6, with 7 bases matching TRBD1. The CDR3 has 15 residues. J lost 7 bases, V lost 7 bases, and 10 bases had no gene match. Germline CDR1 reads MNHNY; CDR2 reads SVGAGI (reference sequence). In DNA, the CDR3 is TGTGCCAGCATTAGGGGGCAGGGGGGGAATTCACCCCTCCACTTT. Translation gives CASIRGQGGNSPLHF.

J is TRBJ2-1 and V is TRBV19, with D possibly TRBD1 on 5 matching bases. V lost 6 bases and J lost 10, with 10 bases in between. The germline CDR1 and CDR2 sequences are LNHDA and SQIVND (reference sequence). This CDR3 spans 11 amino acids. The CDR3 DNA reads TGTGCCAGTAGAGCGCAGGGAGAGCAGTTCTTC. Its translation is CASRAQGEQFF.

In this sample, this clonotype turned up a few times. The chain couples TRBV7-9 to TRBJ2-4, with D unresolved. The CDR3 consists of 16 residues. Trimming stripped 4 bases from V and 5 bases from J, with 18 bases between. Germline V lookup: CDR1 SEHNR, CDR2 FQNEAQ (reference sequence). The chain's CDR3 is CASSSIPSGIQNIQYF. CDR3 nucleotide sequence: TGTGCCAGCAGCTCAATTCCGTCCGGCATCCAAAACATTCAGTACTTC. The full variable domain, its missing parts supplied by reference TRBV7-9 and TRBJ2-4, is DTGVSQNPRHKITKRGQNVTFRCDPISEHNRLYWYRQTLGQGPEFLTYFQNEAQLEKSRLLSDRFSAERPKGSFSTLEIQRTEQGDSAMYLCASSSIPSGIQNIQYFGAGTRLSVL.

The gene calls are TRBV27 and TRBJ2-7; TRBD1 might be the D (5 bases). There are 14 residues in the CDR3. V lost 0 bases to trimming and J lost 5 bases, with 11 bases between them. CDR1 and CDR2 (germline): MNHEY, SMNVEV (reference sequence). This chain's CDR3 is CASSLSTGRDEQYF. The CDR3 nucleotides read TGTGCCAGCAGTTTATCAACAGGACGGGACGAGCAGTACTTC.

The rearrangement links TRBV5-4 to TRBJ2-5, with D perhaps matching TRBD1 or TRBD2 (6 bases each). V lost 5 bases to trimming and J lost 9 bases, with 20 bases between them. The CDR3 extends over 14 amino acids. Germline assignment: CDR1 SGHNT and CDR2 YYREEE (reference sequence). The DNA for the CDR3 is TGTGCCAGCAGGGACCCGACGGAGGGGGAGGCCCAGTACTTC. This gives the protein CASRDPTEGEAQYF. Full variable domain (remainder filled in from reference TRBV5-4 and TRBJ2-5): ETGVTQSPTHLIKTRGQQVTLRCSSQSGHNTVSWYQQALGQGPQFIFQYYREEENGRGNFPPRFSGLQFPNYSSELNVNALELDDSALYLCASRDPTEGEAQYFGPGTRLLVL.

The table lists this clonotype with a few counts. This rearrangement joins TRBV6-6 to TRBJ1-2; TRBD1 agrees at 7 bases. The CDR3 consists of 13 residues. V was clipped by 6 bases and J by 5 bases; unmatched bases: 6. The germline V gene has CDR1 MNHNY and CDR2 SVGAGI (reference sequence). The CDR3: CASRQDRLYGYTF. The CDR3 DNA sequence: TGTGCCAGCAGACAGGACAGGTTATATGGCTACACCTTC.